The next 21 T cell receptor beta chains were all read from a single sample in a study of blood T cells in healthy people across ages. The use of a sample-barcoded 5' primer and a J-beta primer mix characterized a second PCR of roughly 6 to 11 cycles. Each CDR3 protein gets one entry after TCRdb re-called the 5' RACE reads with MiXCR. The sample shows approximately 780,000 distinct CDR3 sequences, more than 25% of them seen only once. The same data also contributed to another study, on T cells of mothers and their children.

Sample: blood. The origin of the receptors is a boy between 10 and 17 years old in good health.

The CDR3 DNA reads as TGTGCCAGCAGCGGCCCCTCCGGGGTTCTCCGGGGGACCCAGTACTTC. This gives the protein CASSGPSGVLRGTQYF. The rearrangement joins TRBV5-5 to TRBJ2-5; a possible D gene is TRBD2 (5 bases). The CDR3 runs to 16 residues. Trimming took 4 bases from V and 7 from J, leaving 23 bases between them. Germline loops: CDR1 SGHKS, CDR2 YYEKEE (reference sequence). Full variable domain (outside the CDR3, taken from reference TRBV5-5 and TRBJ2-5): DAGVTQSPTHLIKTRGQQVTLRCSPISGHKSVSWYQQVLGQGPQFIFQYYEKEERGRGNFPDRFSARQFPNYSSELNVNALLLGDSALYLCASSGPSGVLRGTQYFGPGTRLLVL.

This clonotype was seen only a few times. The rearrangement links TRBV9 to TRBJ2-7; D unclear. CDR3 length equals 15 residues. From germline, CDR1 is SGDLS and CDR2 YYNGEE. Trimming stripped 1 base from V and 1 base from J, with 12 bases between. CDR3 sequence (DNA): TGTGCCAGCAGCGTATCTGGCTCACCATCCTACGAGCAGTACTTC. This sequence encodes CASSVSGSPSYEQYF.

The chain recombines TRBV29-1 with TRBJ1-1; D unclear. Germline values: CDR1 SQVTM, CDR2 ANQGSEA. The CDR3 runs 14 residues. Trimming pared 4 bases from V and 5 bases from J, leaving 17 bases between. The chain's CDR3 is CSVGKRIARTEAFF. The CDR3 DNA sequence: TGCAGCGTTGGAAAAAGGATCGCCAGGACTGAAGCTTTCTTT.

The chain is built from TRBV12-5 and TRBJ2-5, with a possible D match to TRBD1 (7 bases). CDR1 and CDR2 (germline): LGHNT, FRNRAP. V was pared by 0 bases and J by 2 bases, with 19 bases between. The length of the CDR3 is 18 residues. The CDR3 protein is CASGLVNRDREEQETQYF. The CDR3 DNA is TGTGCTAGTGGTTTGGTCAACCGCGACAGGGAGGAGCAAGAGACCCAGTACTTC.

V usage is TRBV20-1 and J usage is TRBJ2-4; D gene ambiguous. Germline V CDR1 and CDR2: DFQATT, SNEGSKA (reference sequence). V was cut by 6 bases and J by 7 bases, with 10 bases left in between. The CDR3 runs 11 residues. The CDR3 sequence is CSALNNNIQYF. In DNA, the CDR3 is TGCAGTGCCCTCAATAATAACATTCAGTACTTC.

The chain carries TRBV7-9 and TRBJ2-7; 7 bases are shared with TRBD2. V shed 4 bases, J shed 1 base, and the junction held 7 bases outside the gene matches. The length of the CDR3 is 15 residues. CDR1 SEHNR and CDR2 FQNEAQ come from the germline V gene (reference sequence). Here the CDR3 reads CASSSSGGLSYEQYF. The CDR3 DNA reads as TGTGCCAGCAGCTCGTCGGGGGGACTGTCCTACGAGCAGTACTTC.

This chain joins TRBV14 and TRBJ1-4; 7 nucleotides match TRBD1. Germline values: CDR1 SGHDN, CDR2 FVKESK. The CDR3 is made up of 16 amino acids. J was trimmed by 5 bases and V by 4 bases; bases with no gene match: 10. This chain's CDR3 is CASSLNRDSVNEKLFF. As DNA, the CDR3 is TGTGCCAGCAGCCTAAACCGGGACAGCGTCAATGAAAAACTGTTTTTT.

The rearrangement links TRBV11-2 to TRBJ2-7; D call uncertain. V was shortened by 5 bases and J by 5 bases, with 16 bases between the two germline ends. Germline values: CDR1 SGHAT, CDR2 FQNNGV. The CDR3 runs to 14 residues. The CDR3 region is CASSPTSSVHEQYF. CDR3 DNA: TGTGCCAGCAGCCCGACCAGTTCCGTCCACGAGCAGTACTTC.

This clonotype was seen more than once but under ten times. The chain uses TRBV7-9 and TRBJ2-5, with 9 bases matching TRBD1. There are 17 residues in the CDR3. Germline assignment: CDR1 SEHNR and CDR2 FQNEAQ (reference sequence). V trimming: 2 bases; J trimming: 4 bases; junction bases outside the gene matches: 11. CDR3 sequence (DNA): TGTGCCAGCAGCTTATGGGACAGGGAGACCCTCATAGAGACCCAGTACTTC. Translating it yields CASSLWDRETLIETQYF.

This clonotype was counted between two and nine times. The rearrangement uses TRBV23-1 and TRBJ2-2; 9 bases map to TRBD2. TRBV23-1 is an ORF, and what it does is uncertain. This CDR3 spans 17 amino acids. J gave up 6 bases and V 3 bases, and 11 bases lay outside the gene matches. In DNA, the CDR3 is TGCGCCAGCAGTCATTCCCGAAAGCGGGGGGTTCCCGGGGAGCTGTTTTTT. Its protein product is CASSHSRKRGVPGELFF.

This clonotype was seen only a few times. This chain connects TRBV28 to TRBJ2-5, with TRBD1 identical over 8 bases. The assigned J gene may be wrong: the sequence end matches TRBJ2-1 better. The CDR3 runs to 17 residues. Germline V gene lookup returns CDR1 MDHEN and CDR2 SYDVKM. CDR3 DNA sequence: TGTGCCAGCAGTTTATCGGTCGGGACAGGAGACTACAATGAGCAGTTCTTC. Protein product: CASSLSVGTGDYNEQFF.

This rearrangement joins TRBV12-3 or TRBV12-4 to TRBJ2-5; D perhaps matches TRBD2 (6 bases). The CDR3 length is 15 residues. The V and J ends lost 6 bases and 3 bases respectively, with 17 bases between them. This CDR3 is CASSLMGLSEETQYF. CDR3 DNA: TGTGCCAGCAGCTTAATGGGACTGTCGGAAGAGACCCAGTACTTC.

This clonotype was seen a handful of times. This chain connects TRBV29-1 to TRBJ1-2; D is possibly TRBD1 (6 bases). Trimming left V 5 bases short and J 8 bases short, with 12 bases between. This CDR3 comprises 11 residues. Germline-derived CDR1 and CDR2 are SQVTM and ANQGSEA. The CDR3 DNA reads TGCAGCGTTAAGACAGGCGCCGGCTACACCTTC. This sequence encodes CSVKTGAGYTF.

This clonotype turned up a few times. The chain is built from TRBV7-2 and TRBJ2-1; 9 bases line up with TRBD2. Trimming removed 6 bases from V and 4 bases from J; junction bases left unmatched: 7. The length of the CDR3 is 15 residues. Germline CDR1 and CDR2: SGHTA and FQGNSA. The DNA for the CDR3 is TGTGCCAGCAGTGAGAGCGGGGGGTTATACAATGAGCAGTTCTTC. Translated, it gives CASSESGGLYNEQFF.

The chain employs TRBV5-1 and TRBJ2-5, with TRBD1 matching over 10 bases. Germline V gene lookup returns CDR1 SGHRS and CDR2 YFSETQ. CDR3 length: 14 residues. V shed 3 bases, J shed 7 bases, and the junction held 6 bases outside the gene matches. CDR3 loop: CASSSGQGEVTQYF. DNA for the CDR3: TGCGCCAGCAGCTCTGGACAGGGGGAAGTGACCCAGTACTTC.

This sequence joins TRBV13 and TRBJ2-1; tentatively, D is TRBD1 (5 bases). The tail of the sequence fits TRBJ2-7 better, so the J call may be wrong. There are 15 residues in the CDR3. Looked up from germline, CDR1 is PRHDT and CDR2 is FYEKMQ (reference sequence). The CDR3 DNA reads as TGTGCCAGCAGCTCCAACCCCGCAGGGCGCTACGAGCAGTACTTC. Translation: CASSSNPAGRYEQYF.

The sample holds one count of this clonotype. This chain connects TRBV12-3 or TRBV12-4 to TRBJ2-2, with 10 positions matching TRBD1. V shed 3 bases and J 4 bases; nucleotides not matched to a gene: 8. The CDR3 sequence is 17 residues long. The CDR3 sequence: CASSLPPGQGSTGELFF. The CDR3 coding sequence is TGTGCCAGCAGTTTGCCCCCGGGACAGGGGTCCACCGGGGAGCTGTTTTTT.

This clonotype was found a few times. The chain has TRBV3-1 and TRBJ2-5, with a possible D match to TRBD2 (5 bases). Trimming cost V 4 bases and J 5 bases, with 14 bases left between them. The CDR3 spans 14 residues. Germline V gene lookup returns CDR1 LGHDT and CDR2 YNNKEL (reference sequence). Here the CDR3 reads CASSRAGSLETQYF. The CDR3 DNA sequence: TGTGCCAGCAGCCGGGCGGGCTCCTTGGAGACCCAGTACTTC.

This clonotype was found a few times. The chain is built from TRBV28 and TRBJ2-5, with 8 bases aligning to TRBD1. The trim removed 4 bases at V and 1 base at J, leaving 5 bases unmatched. Per the germline V gene, CDR1 is MDHEN and CDR2 is SYDVKM. This CDR3 region has 15 residues. CDR3 residues: CASSSPTGGQETQYF. CDR3 nucleotides: TGTGCCAGCAGTTCTCCCACAGGGGGCCAAGAGACCCAGTACTTC.

The V gene is TRBV20-1, the J gene TRBJ2-1; 14 bases map to TRBD2. CDR1 DFQATT and CDR2 SNEGSKA come from the germline V gene (reference sequence). The CDR3 contains 16 residues. J was trimmed by 7 bases and V by 2 bases; bases with no gene match: 7. The CDR3 nucleotides read TGCAGTGCTAGATCGGTGGGACTAGCGGGGGCTAATGAGCAGTTCTTC. As protein: CSARSVGLAGANEQFF.

In its sample, this clonotype was seen a few times. This rearrangement joins TRBV19 to TRBJ1-2; D gene uncertain. The germline V and J ends were trimmed by 6 bases and 3 bases, with 11 bases remaining between them. This CDR3 spans 13 amino acids. Germline CDR1 and CDR2: LNHDA and SQIVND (reference sequence). DNA of the CDR3: TGTGCCAGTAGCCTGGAGCCGGACTATGGCTACACCTTC. This translates into CASSLEPDYGYTF.